Each of the 24 T cell receptor beta chains below was sequenced from the same sample in a study of blood T cell repertoires in COVID-19. Produced via immunoSEQ multiplex PCR; TCRdb's table is partial and in-frame only. The sample yields 400,000 to 500,000 clones, approximately 91% seen once. Sequenced: PBMCs or T cells enriched from blood (not recorded which). All receptors come from a woman aged 18-35 years who had been exposed to COVID-19.

In the case of this clone: A much larger clone differs from this one at a single base, so this may be a read error. This same CDR3 is encoded by further DNA sequences in the sample. This CDR3 is CASSLHYEQYF. CDR3 DNA: TGTGCCAGCAGTTTACATTACGAGCAGTACTTC. The V call is TRBV28, the J call TRBJ2-7; D is ambiguous. The CDR3 loop spans 11 amino acids. The V end was cut by 2 bases, the J end by 4 bases, with 3 bases between. Germline V gene data show CDR1 as MDHEN and CDR2 as SYDVKM.

This chain links TRBV3-1 (or the pseudogene TRBV3-2) with TRBJ2-1; a possible D gene is TRBD1 (6 bases). The CDR3 runs 13 residues. The germline V gene encodes CDR1 LGHDT and CDR2 YNNKEL (reference sequence). With 4 bases removed from V and 7 bases from J, the gap between germline ends came to 11 bases. The CDR3 nucleotides read TGTGCCAGCAGCCCAACAGGGCTAAATGAGCAGTTCTTC. Its protein product is CASSPTGLNEQFF.

The rearrangement links TRBV5-4 to TRBJ1-1; D possibly corresponds to TRBD1 (6 bases). The V and J ends lost 6 bases and 3 bases respectively, with 24 bases between them. This CDR3 spans 17 amino acids. Germline V gene lookup returns CDR1 SGHNT and CDR2 YYREEE (reference sequence). CDR3 sequence reads: CASTEGGGGAPDTEAFF. The CDR3 DNA reads TGTGCCAGCACCGAGGGTGGAGGGGGGGCTCCTGACACTGAAGCTTTCTTT.

The gene calls are TRBV6-4 and TRBJ2-1, with TRBD2 matching 9 bases. V was pared by 5 bases and J by 6 bases, with 5 bases of the junction left unmatched. The CDR3 sequence is 14 residues long. CDR1 and CDR2 (germline): MRHNA, SNTAGT. The CDR3 spells CASSLAGSGNEQFF. CDR3 bases: TGTGCCAGCAGTCTAGCGGGATCAGGCAATGAGCAGTTCTTC.

The chain is built from TRBV11-2 and TRBJ2-1; 8 bases align to TRBD2. CDR3 length: 15 amino acids. Per the germline V gene, CDR1 is SGHAT and CDR2 is FQNNGV. Trimming cost V 5 bases and J 5 bases; bases outside gene matches: 8. This CDR3 reads CASSRQVAGNNEQFF. CDR3 DNA sequence: TGTGCCAGCAGCCGCCAGGTAGCGGGGAACAATGAGCAGTTCTTC.

The chain has TRBV9 and TRBJ2-1; 11 bases map to TRBD2. Germline lookup yields CDR1 SGDLS and CDR2 YYNGEE. Losses at the gene ends were 4 bases for V and 3 bases for J; bases not matched to a gene: 3. The CDR3 runs 15 residues. CDR3 amino acids: CASSTLAGGYNEQFF. DNA of the CDR3: TGTGCCAGCAGCACTCTAGCGGGGGGCTACAATGAGCAGTTCTTC.

V and J are TRBV11-2 and TRBJ2-5; 12 bases are shared with TRBD2. This CDR3 is 17 amino acids long. Germline V gene sequence: CDR1 SGHAT, CDR2 FQNNGV. V gave up 2 bases and J gave up 4 bases; unmatched junction bases: 8. The CDR3 DNA sequence: TGTGCCAGCAGCTTAACTTACTCGGGACTAGCGGGAGAGACCCAGTACTTC. Its translation is CASSLTYSGLAGETQYF.

V and J are TRBV14 and TRBJ1-2; 12 bases are shared with TRBD1. The CDR3 runs to 14 residues. The V gene's germline CDR1 is SGHDN and CDR2 FVKESK. V shed 3 bases, J shed 6 bases, and the junction held 2 bases outside the gene matches. CDR3 in DNA: TGTGCCAGCAGCCAGGGACAGGGGGCCAATGGCTACACCTTC. Its protein is CASSQGQGANGYTF. Variable domain in full (rest from reference TRBV14 and TRBJ1-2): EAGVTQFPSHSVIEKGQTVTLRCDPISGHDNLYWYRRVMGKEIKFLLHFVKESKQDESGMPNNRFLAERTGGTYSTLKVQPAELEDSGVYFCASSQGQGANGYTFGSGTRLTVV.

The chain links TRBV15 to TRBJ2-7, with a tentative D call TRBD1 (6 bases). Germline V CDR1 and CDR2: LNHNV, YYDKDF (reference sequence). There are 14 residues in the CDR3. The V end was cut by 3 bases, the J end by 0 bases, with 9 bases between. The CDR3 is CATSSRDISYEQYF. The CDR3 bases are TGTGCCACCAGCAGCCGGGACATCTCCTACGAGCAGTACTTC.

The chain carries TRBV15 and TRBJ1-4; 8 bases are shared with TRBD1. CDR3 length equals 15 residues. V lost 2 bases and J lost 7; bases outside the gene matches: 6. CDR1 is LNHNV and CDR2 is YYDKDF in the germline V gene (reference sequence). The CDR3 is CATSRTQGAFEKLFF. The CDR3 DNA sequence: TGTGCCACCAGCAGAACTCAGGGGGCCTTTGAAAAACTGTTTTTT.

The chain couples TRBV7-6 to TRBJ2-1; D perhaps matches TRBD2 (6 bases). Germline loops: CDR1 SGHVS, CDR2 FNYEAQ. Trimming removed 4 bases from V and 12 bases from J, with 10 bases in between. The CDR3 spans 11 residues. CDR3 in amino acids: CASSSGVLQFF. In nucleotides, the CDR3 is TGTGCCAGCAGCTCGGGGGTCTTGCAGTTCTTC.

On this clone: Other DNA sequences in this sample translate to the same CDR3. The rearrangement uses TRBV2 and TRBJ1-5, with D perhaps TRBD1 (5 bases). CDR1 and CDR2 (germline): SNHLY, FYNNEI. Deletions cut 7 bases from V and 2 bases from J, with 9 bases between. The CDR3 length is 13 residues. CDR3: CASTGEGNQPQHF. Written as DNA, the CDR3 is TGTGCCAGCACGGGGGAAGGCAATCAGCCCCAGCATTTT. Full variable domain (missing parts from reference TRBV2 and TRBJ1-5): EPEVTQTPSHQVTQMGQEVILRCVPISNHLYFYWYRQILGQKVEFLVSFYNNEISEKSEIFDDQFSVERPDGSNFTLKIRSTKLEDSAMYFCASTGEGNQPQHFGDGTRLSIL.

This sequence joins TRBV28 and TRBJ1-1; D remains ambiguous. Trimming left V 8 bases short and J 1 base short, with 17 bases between. The CDR3 runs 15 residues. Germline V gene sequence: CDR1 MDHEN, CDR2 SYDVKM. CDR3: CASHRASSGNTEAFF. Here the CDR3 DNA reads TGTGCCAGCCATCGAGCGAGCTCGGGGAACACTGAAGCTTTCTTT. Using reference TRBV28 and TRBJ1-1 for the parts outside the CDR3, the full variable domain is DVKVTQSSRYLVKRTGEKVFLECVQDMDHENMFWYRQDPGLGLRLIYFSYDVKMKEKGDIPEGYSVSREKKERFSLILESASTNQTSMYLCASHRASSGNTEAFFGQGTRLTVV.

V is TRBV11-2 and J is TRBJ2-5, with 7 bases lining up with TRBD2. J lost 2 bases, V lost 2 bases, and 2 bases had no gene match. Germline V lookup: CDR1 SGHAT, CDR2 FQNNGV. The CDR3 contains 14 residues. CDR3 sequence: CASSLQLAQETQYF. The CDR3 DNA sequence: TGTGCCAGCAGCTTACAACTAGCGCAAGAGACCCAGTACTTC.

The chain combines TRBV13 with TRBJ1-1; 9 bases fit TRBD1. From germline, CDR1 is PRHDT and CDR2 FYEKMQ (reference sequence). CDR3 length: 16 residues. J gave up 11 bases and V 5 bases, and 18 bases lay outside the gene matches. This CDR3 is CASSPILGQGRSGAFF. CDR3 bases: TGTGCCAGCAGCCCGATATTGGGACAGGGAAGGAGTGGGGCTTTCTTT.

The chain is built from TRBV24-1 and TRBJ1-1, with a weak D call TRBD1 (5 bases). Germline loops: CDR1 KGHDR, CDR2 SFDVKD. Trimming pared 9 bases from V and 3 bases from J, leaving 16 bases between. This CDR3 has 14 amino acids. The CDR3 here is CATRYEGRDTEAFF. The DNA for the CDR3 is TGTGCCACCCGGTATGAGGGGAGGGACACTGAAGCTTTCTTT.

The rearrangement links TRBV28 to TRBJ2-2, with 9 positions matching TRBD1. This CDR3 is 15 amino acids long. The V gene end was trimmed by 4 bases and the J gene end by 1 base; junction bases not matched to a gene: 1. The germline V gene has CDR1 MDHEN and CDR2 SYDVKM. For the CDR3, the DNA is TGTGCCAGCAGTTCGGGACAGGGGAACACCGGGGAGCTGTTTTTT. It codes for CASSSGQGNTGELFF.

This rearrangement joins TRBV7-9 to TRBJ2-7; 10 nucleotides align to TRBD2. The J segment lost 5 bases and the V segment lost 1 base, leaving 5 bases of the junction unmatched. Germline lookup yields CDR1 SEHNR and CDR2 FQNEAQ (reference sequence). This CDR3 has 15 amino acids. CDR3 nucleotides: TGTGCCAGCAGCTTAGTAGGGCTAGCGGGAGACGAGCAGTACTTC. It codes for CASSLVGLAGDEQYF.

V gene TRBV3-1 (or the pseudogene TRBV3-2) combines with J gene TRBJ2-7; 7 nucleotides align to TRBD2. CDR1 and CDR2 from the germline V gene are LGHDT and YNNKEL (reference sequence). The CDR3 is made up of 16 amino acids. Trimming cost V 0 bases and J 2 bases; bases outside gene matches: 7. In DNA, the CDR3 is TGTGCCAGCAGCCAAGAAGGAACCGGACTAGCCTACGAGCAGTACTTC. It is translated as CASSQEGTGLAYEQYF.

This clone was seen a single time. The V call is TRBV20-1, the J call TRBJ2-7; the D gene is possibly TRBD2 (5 bases). Trimming cost V 3 bases and J 0 bases, with 9 bases left between them. The CDR3 spans 13 residues. From germline, CDR1 is DFQATT and CDR2 SNEGSKA (reference sequence). CDR3 residues: CSASGGASYEQYF. The CDR3 coding sequence is TGCAGTGCTAGTGGAGGTGCCTCCTACGAGCAGTACTTC.

V and J are TRBV4-1 and TRBJ1-6; 11 bases are shared with TRBD1. The CDR3 has 14 residues. Germline lookup yields CDR1 MGHRA and CDR2 YSYEKL. J lost 9 bases, V lost 4 bases, and 2 bases had no gene match. In DNA form, the CDR3 reads TGCGCCAGCAGCCCGGGACAGGGGGTTTCACCCCTCCACTTT. This codes for CASSPGQGVSPLHF.

This sequence joins TRBV6-5 and TRBJ1-1; D possibly corresponds to TRBD1 (6 bases). This CDR3 region has 14 residues. The germline V and J ends were trimmed by 0 bases and 4 bases, with 9 bases remaining between them. Germline CDR1 and CDR2: MNHEY and SVGAGI. The CDR3 region has the DNA TGTGCCAGCAGTTACTCCCAGGGGTCCACTGAAGCTTTCTTT. Its protein product is CASSYSQGSTEAFF.

This rearrangement joins TRBV30 to TRBJ2-7; TRBD2 might be the D (6 bases). The germline V and J ends were trimmed by 3 bases and 2 bases, with 14 bases remaining between them. Germline assignment: CDR1 GTSNPN and CDR2 SVGIG (reference sequence). The CDR3 spans 14 residues. The CDR3 nucleotides are TGTGCCTGGAGGAGGGCGGGGTCCCCCTACGAGCAGTACTTC. Translated: CAWRRAGSPYEQYF.

The chain uses TRBV20-1 and TRBJ2-3; D is undetermined. CDR1 DFQATT and CDR2 SNEGSKA come from the germline V gene (reference sequence). The length of the CDR3 is 10 residues. V shed 5 bases and J shed 4 bases, with 4 bases lying between them. CDR3 in amino acids: CSAQADTQYF. DNA of the CDR3: TGCAGTGCTCAGGCAGATACGCAGTATTTT.